This is a list of T cell receptor beta chains from one sample in a study of shared clonotypes between healthy human individuals. TCRdb keeps only in-frame clones here, not all; method: immunoSEQ multiplex PCR. The sample includes some 2.1 million clones, just under 95% of them seen just once. The sample consisted of naive CD8+ T cells from PBMCs. The receptor set was obtained from a man younger than 35 in good health. Some clones in this sample may be carry-over from other donors' samples. CDR3s include the opening cysteine and the closing phenylalanine or tryptophan. D genes are given only for firm matches.

TRBV7-6	TRBJ1-2	NA	CASSLGTLYGYTF	TGTGCCAGCAGCTTAGGGACACTCTATGGCTACACCTTC
TRBV7-9	TRBJ2-7	TRBD2	CASSPLSPSGSKDEQYF	TGTGCCAGCAGCCCCTTGTCCCCCAGCGGGAGTAAGGACGAGCAGTACTTC
TRBV9	TRBJ2-5	NA	CASSPLLAKQTQYF	TGTGCCAGCAGCCCCCTCCTAGCAAAGCAGACCCAGTACTTC
TRBV10-3	TRBJ2-3	NA	CAISEENTGDTQYF	TGTGCCATCAGTGAAGAGAATACGGGAGATACGCAGTATTTT
TRBV2	TRBJ2-7	TRBD1	CASRDRGRPTYEQYF	TGTGCCAGCAGGGACAGGGGGCGGCCCACCTACGAGCAGTACTTC
TRBV11-2	TRBJ1-1	NA	CASSLGWGRNTEAFF	TGTGCCAGCAGCTTAGGATGGGGACGGAACACTGAAGCTTTCTTT
TRBV4-3	TRBJ2-1	TRBD2	CASSQTPPTSGYNEQFF	TGCGCCAGCAGCCAGACCCCCCCTACTAGCGGATACAATGAGCAGTTCTTC
TRBV5-8	TRBJ2-2	TRBD1	CASSFQQGVWTGELFF	TGTGCCAGCAGCTTTCAACAGGGGGTTTGGACCGGGGAGCTGTTTTTT
TRBV30	TRBJ1-1	NA	CAWSYGSTEAFF	TGTGCCTGGAGTTATGGGAGCACTGAAGCTTTCTTT
TRBV5-1	TRBJ2-7	NA	CASSLAGGDGHEQYF	TGCGCCAGCAGCTTGGCAGGTGGGGATGGGCACGAGCAGTACTTC
TRBV4-1	TRBJ2-2	NA	CASSQGNTGELFF	TGCGCCAGCAGCCAGGGCAACACCGGGGAGCTGTTTTTT